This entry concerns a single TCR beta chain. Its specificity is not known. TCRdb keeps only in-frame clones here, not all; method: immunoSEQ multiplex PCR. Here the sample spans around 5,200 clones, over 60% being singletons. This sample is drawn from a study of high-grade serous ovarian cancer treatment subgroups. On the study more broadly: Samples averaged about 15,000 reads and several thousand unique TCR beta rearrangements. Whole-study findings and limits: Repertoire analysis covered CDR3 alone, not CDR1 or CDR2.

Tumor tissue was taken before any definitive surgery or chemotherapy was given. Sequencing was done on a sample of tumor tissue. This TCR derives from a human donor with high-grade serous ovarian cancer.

CDR3: CASSQDSGRKEQYF. In nucleotides, the CDR3 is TGCGCCAGCAGCCAAGATTCGGGCCGTAAAGAGCAGTACTTC. The chain recombines TRBV4-3 with TRBJ2-7; D not resolved. Per germline, CDR1 LGHNA and CDR2 YSLEER. V lost 0 bases, J lost 7 bases, and 13 bases lay in between. The CDR3 extends over 14 amino acids.